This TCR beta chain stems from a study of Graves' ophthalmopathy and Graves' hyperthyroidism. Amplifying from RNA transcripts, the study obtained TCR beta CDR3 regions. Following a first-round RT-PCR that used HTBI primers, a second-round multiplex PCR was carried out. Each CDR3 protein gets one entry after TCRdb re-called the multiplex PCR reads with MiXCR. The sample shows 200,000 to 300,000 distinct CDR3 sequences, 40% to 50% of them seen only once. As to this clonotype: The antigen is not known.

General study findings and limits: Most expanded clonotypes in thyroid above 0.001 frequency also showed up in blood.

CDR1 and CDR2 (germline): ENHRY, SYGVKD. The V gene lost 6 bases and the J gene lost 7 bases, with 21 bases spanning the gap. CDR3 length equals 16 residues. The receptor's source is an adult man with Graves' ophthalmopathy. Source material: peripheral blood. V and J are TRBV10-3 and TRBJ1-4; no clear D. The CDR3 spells CAISRQDPTSGEKLFF. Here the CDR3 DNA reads TGTGCCATCAGCCGCCAGGACCCGACCTCGGGTGAAAAACTGTTTTTT.